Below, 17 T cell receptor beta chains from the same sample are listed, as sequenced in a study of T cells after posttransplantation cyclophosphamide. The method was immunoSEQ multiplex PCR; TCRdb's version includes in-frame clones alone and lacks a portion of them. The table shows some 13,000 clones, with under 85% occurring only once. Material: memory CD4+ T cells sorted from PBMCs. Source of these receptors: a man between 45 and 60 years old in good health, CMV-negative, and a related stem cell transplant donor.

The chain links TRBV15 to TRBJ1-1; D unclear. Per the germline V gene, CDR1 is LNHNV and CDR2 is YYDKDF (reference sequence). Trimming left V 1 base short and J 3 bases short, with 18 bases between. This CDR3 spans 17 amino acids. CDR3 sequence (DNA): TGTGCCACCAGCAGAGGTTTTATGTTGGGGAGGGACACTGAAGCTTTCTTT. Encoded protein: CATSRGFMLGRDTEAFF.

The gene calls are TRBV10-2 and TRBJ2-5, with 10 bases fitting TRBD2. The V gene's germline CDR1 is WSHSY and CDR2 SAAADI. The J segment lost 5 bases and the V segment lost 3 bases, leaving 6 bases of the junction unmatched. The CDR3 length is 15 residues. CDR3 region: CASSEPGLARETQYF. CDR3 in DNA: TGCGCCAGCAGTGAACCGGGACTAGCGCGCGAGACCCAGTACTTC.

The V gene is TRBV11-2, the J gene TRBJ2-4; 9 positions agree with TRBD1. Per germline, CDR1 SGHAT and CDR2 FQNNGV. Trimming at V came to 3 bases and at J to 0 bases, leaving 6 bases not matched to a gene. The CDR3 spans 17 residues. The CDR3 DNA reads as TGTGCCAGCAGCTTGGGCATGGACAGGGGAGCCAAAAACATTCAGTACTTC. Protein: CASSLGMDRGAKNIQYF. Using reference TRBV11-2 and TRBJ2-4 for the parts outside the CDR3, the full variable domain is EAGVAQSPRYKIIEKRQSVAFWCNPISGHATLYWYQQILGQGPKLLIQFQNNGVVDDSQLPKDRFSAERLKGVDSTLKIQPAKLEDSAVYLCASSLGMDRGAKNIQYFGAGTRLSVL.

A single count supports this clone. The V and J genes are TRBV4-2 and TRBJ1-1, with a tentative D call TRBD1 (6 bases). Trimming removed 4 bases from V and 5 bases from J, with 17 bases in between. This CDR3 contains 15 residues. Germline V lookup: CDR1 LGHNA, CDR2 YNFKEQ. As DNA, the CDR3 is TGTGCCAGCAGCCCCAAAGGGGGTCGCTTAACTGAAGCTTTCTTT. It codes for CASSPKGGRLTEAFF.

The rearrangement links TRBV19 to TRBJ1-5; TRBD1 might be the D (6 bases). V was clipped by 2 bases and J by 6 bases, with 11 bases between them. The CDR3 covers 14 residues. CDR1 is LNHDA, CDR2 SQIVND, per germline (reference sequence). The CDR3 loop is CASSITGLSQPQHF. The CDR3 DNA reads TGTGCCAGTAGTATAACAGGGCTGAGTCAGCCCCAGCATTTT. Drawing the rest from reference TRBV19 and TRBJ1-5, the complete variable domain is DGGITQSPKYLFRKEGQNVTLSCEQNLNHDAMYWYRQDPGQGLRLIYYSQIVNDFQKGDIAEGYSVSREKKESFPLTVTSAQKNPTAFYLCASSITGLSQPQHFGDGTRLSIL.

J is TRBJ2-7 and V is TRBV15; maybe TRBD1 (5 bases). Per the germline V gene, CDR1 is LNHNV and CDR2 is YYDKDF (reference sequence). The CDR3 runs to 13 residues. V was pared by 0 bases and J by 9 bases, with 12 bases between. The CDR3: CATSRDQAGWQYF. In DNA, the CDR3 is TGTGCCACCAGCAGAGATCAGGCAGGGTGGCAGTACTTC.

The chain joins TRBV5-1 to TRBJ1-1, with 7 nucleotides matching TRBD1. Germline lookup yields CDR1 SGHRS and CDR2 YFSETQ. V was clipped by 7 bases and J by 0 bases; unmatched bases: 9. The CDR3 has 15 amino acids. The CDR3 DNA is TGCGCCAGCGCGCGCGGACAGGCAATGAACACTGAAGCTTTCTTT. It is translated as CASARGQAMNTEAFF.

This sequence joins TRBV10-2 and TRBJ1-5; possible D gene TRBD1, 6 bases. V was cut by 7 bases and J by 3 bases, with 13 bases left in between. This CDR3 contains 14 residues. Germline values: CDR1 WSHSY, CDR2 SAAADI. DNA of the CDR3: TGCGCCAGCACTATGGACAGAAACAATCAGCCCCAGCATTTT. This gives the protein CASTMDRNNQPQHF.

V and J are TRBV6-1 and TRBJ1-2; D gene unclear. This CDR3 is 15 amino acids long. Between the trimmed V and J ends, which lost 6 bases and 7 bases, there was a span of 21 bases. Germline V lookup: CDR1 MNHNS, CDR2 SASEGT. The CDR3 DNA follows: TGTGCCAGCAGCCGAGCGGGAGACCCGTCTTTTGGCTACACCTTC. Protein product: CASSRAGDPSFGYTF.

This clone was counted once. The chain recombines TRBV6-6 with TRBJ2-3; D perhaps matches TRBD1 (6 bases). The CDR3 runs to 16 residues. Trimming removed 6 bases from V and 6 bases from J, with 22 bases in between. Germline CDR1 reads MNHNY; CDR2 reads SVGAGI (reference sequence). CDR3 in DNA: TGTGCCAGCAGCCAGGCGTGGGCAGGGGATGGGGATACGCAGTATTTT. It translates to CASSQAWAGDGDTQYF.

This chain joins TRBV7-2 and TRBJ2-5; TRBD2 might be the D (5 bases). Germline lookup yields CDR1 SGHTA and CDR2 FQGNSA. The CDR3 runs 14 residues. V dropped 4 bases and J dropped 2 bases, with 11 bases sitting between them. CDR3 coding DNA: TGTGCCAGCAGCTGGGCGGGCCCTCAAGAGACCCAGTACTTC. It translates to CASSWAGPQETQYF.

The chain is built from TRBV5-1 and TRBJ1-5; 7 bases map to TRBD1. With V trimmed by 0 bases and J by 1 base, 1 base remained unmatched. Germline assignment: CDR1 SGHRS and CDR2 YFSETQ. This CDR3 contains 15 residues. CDR3 DNA: TGCGCCAGCAGCTTGGGACAGGGAAGCAATCAGCCCCAGCATTTT. It encodes CASSLGQGSNQPQHF.

Details on this clone: Additional DNA sequences in this sample encode the identical CDR3. The gene calls are TRBV6-1 and TRBJ1-5; 7 bases match TRBD1. The V and J ends lost 6 bases and 5 bases, in that order; junction bases with no gene match: 7. The germline V gene has CDR1 MNHNS and CDR2 SASEGT. CDR3 length: 14 residues. In DNA form, the CDR3 reads TGTGCCAGCAGCAAGACAGGGAACTATCAGCCCCAGCATTTT. It encodes CASSKTGNYQPQHF.

The chain links TRBV11-2 to TRBJ1-4, with 8 positions matching TRBD1. The CDR3 runs 14 residues. Germline V gene sequence: CDR1 SGHAT, CDR2 FQNNGV. Trimming took 5 bases from V and 5 from J; bases not matched to a gene: 4. Here the CDR3 DNA reads TGTGCCAGCAGCCAGGACAGGGCAAATGAAAAACTGTTTTTT. It yields the protein CASSQDRANEKLFF.

The rearrangement links TRBV5-1 to TRBJ2-7, with no clear D. The CDR3 covers 13 residues. V lost 0 bases and J lost 7, with 11 bases in between. Germline V gene sequence: CDR1 SGHRS, CDR2 YFSETQ. CDR3 DNA: TGCGCCAGCAGCTTGGCCGATTACGGGGAGCAGTACTTC. As protein: CASSLADYGEQYF.

The CDR3 bases are TGTGCCACCAGCAGAGATAAGGTTTTAAGCGGGAGCCTCTCGAGCATTCAGTACTTC. This translates into CATSRDKVLSGSLSSIQYF. V gene TRBV15 combines with J gene TRBJ2-4; 8 bases map to TRBD2. The V and J ends lost 0 bases and 9 bases, in that order; junction bases with no gene match: 19. The CDR3 length is 19 residues. Looked up from germline, CDR1 is LNHNV and CDR2 is YYDKDF (reference sequence).

V and J are TRBV5-6 and TRBJ2-1, with a possible D match to TRBD1 (5 bases). The length of the CDR3 is 13 residues. Germline CDR1 SGHDT, CDR2 YYEEEE. With 0 bases removed from V and 4 bases from J, the gap between germline ends came to 5 bases. CDR3 loop: CASSLGQYNEQFF. Written as DNA, the CDR3 is TGTGCCAGCAGCTTGGGACAGTACAATGAGCAGTTCTTC.